This TCR beta chain was identified in a study of technical replicates of blood from a handful of donors. The CDR3 contains 15 residues. CDR1 is GTSNPN and CDR2 is SVGIG in the germline V gene (reference sequence). V dropped 3 bases and J dropped 1 base, with 14 bases sitting between them. The data were produced by immunoSEQ multiplex PCR, yet TCRdb's version contains in-frame clones alone and is incomplete. Of tens of thousands of clones in the sample, over 90% were seen once. This clonotype was sampled from a human donor in good health. The chain has TRBV30 and TRBJ2-3; TRBD2 might be the D (5 bases). Material for sequencing was T cells isolated from PBMCs. The CDR3 here is CAWRVGIGGTDTQYF. CDR3 bases: TGTGCCTGGAGGGTGGGGATCGGGGGCACAGATACGCAGTATTTT.